This TCR beta chain was retrieved from a study of T cell changes during pregnancy in multiple sclerosis. Trimming cost V 3 bases and J 6 bases; bases outside gene matches: 14. Germline CDR1 SGHNT, CDR2 YYREEE (reference sequence). This CDR3 is 16 amino acids long. Assay: immunoSEQ multiplex PCR; the TCRdb copy retains only in-frame clones and omits some. The sample has roughly 80,000 clones; around 93% are singletons. This TCR was sampled from a female donor with multiple sclerosis, enrolled in a pregnancy study. The chain carries TRBV5-4 and TRBJ1-2; TRBD1 matches 7 bases. Sequenced here: peripheral blood, sampled in the second trimester of pregnancy. Here the CDR3 DNA reads TGTGCCAGCAGCTGGAGACAGGGTGCCCGCGGGAATGGCTACACCTTC. Its protein is CASSWRQGARGNGYTF.